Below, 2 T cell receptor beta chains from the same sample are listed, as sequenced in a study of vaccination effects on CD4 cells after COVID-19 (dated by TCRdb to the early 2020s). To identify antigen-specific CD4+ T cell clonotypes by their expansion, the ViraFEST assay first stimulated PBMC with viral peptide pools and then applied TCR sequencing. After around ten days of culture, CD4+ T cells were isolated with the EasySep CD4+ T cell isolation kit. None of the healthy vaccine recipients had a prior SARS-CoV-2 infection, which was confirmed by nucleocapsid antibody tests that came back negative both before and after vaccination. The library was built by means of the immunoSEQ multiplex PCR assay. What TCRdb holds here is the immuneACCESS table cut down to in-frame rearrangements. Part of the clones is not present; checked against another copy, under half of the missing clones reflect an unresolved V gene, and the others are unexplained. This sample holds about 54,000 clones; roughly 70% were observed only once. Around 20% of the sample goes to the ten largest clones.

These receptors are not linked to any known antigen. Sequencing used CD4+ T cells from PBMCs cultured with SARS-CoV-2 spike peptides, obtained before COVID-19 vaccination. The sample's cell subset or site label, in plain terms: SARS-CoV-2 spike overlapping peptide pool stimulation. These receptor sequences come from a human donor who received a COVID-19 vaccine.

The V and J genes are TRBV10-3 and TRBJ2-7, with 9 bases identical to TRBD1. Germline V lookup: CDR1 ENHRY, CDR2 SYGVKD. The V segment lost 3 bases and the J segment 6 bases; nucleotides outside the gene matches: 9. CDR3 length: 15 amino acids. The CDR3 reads CAISDLRQGQGEQYF. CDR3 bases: TGTGCCATCAGTGACCTTAGACAGGGACAGGGCGAGCAGTACTTC.

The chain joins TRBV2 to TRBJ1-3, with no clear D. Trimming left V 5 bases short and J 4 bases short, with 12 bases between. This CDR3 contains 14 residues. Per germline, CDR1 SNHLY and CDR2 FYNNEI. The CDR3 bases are TGTGCCAGCAGTCCCGGAACCCCGGGAAACACCATATATTTT. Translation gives CASSPGTPGNTIYF.